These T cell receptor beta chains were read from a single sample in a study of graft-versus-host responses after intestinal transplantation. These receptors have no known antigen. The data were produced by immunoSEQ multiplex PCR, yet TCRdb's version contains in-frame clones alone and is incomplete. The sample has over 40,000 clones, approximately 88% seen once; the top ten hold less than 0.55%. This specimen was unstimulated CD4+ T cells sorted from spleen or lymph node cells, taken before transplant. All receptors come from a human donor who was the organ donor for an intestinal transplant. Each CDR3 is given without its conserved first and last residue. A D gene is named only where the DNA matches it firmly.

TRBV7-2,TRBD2,ASSFPRLAGGPRADTQY
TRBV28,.,ASSLGQPQETQY
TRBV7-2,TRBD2,ASSLAGAPGDTQY
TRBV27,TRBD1,ASSDRALNQPQH
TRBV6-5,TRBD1,ASRTNRGSYGYT
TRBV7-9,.,ASSLSTDYGYT
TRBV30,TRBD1,ASTDLEGATEAF
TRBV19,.,ASSSLADVNEKLF
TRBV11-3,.,ASSTGFYEQY
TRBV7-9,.,ASSSGWGSANSPLH
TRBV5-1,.,ASSFAAQETQY